The sample holds a few counts of the clone carrying this T cell receptor beta chain. For the second PCR, which ran for about 6 to 12 cycles, a sample-barcoded 5' primer and a J-beta primer mix were used. TCRdb redid the calling of the 5' RACE reads with MiXCR, one entry per CDR3 protein. The sample records more than 900,000 distinct CDR3 sequences, just under 30% being singletons. Germline V gene data show CDR1 as DFQATT and CDR2 as SNEGSKA (reference sequence). The CDR3 length is 15 residues. With 3 bases removed from V and 1 base from J, the gap between germline ends came to 15 bases. This entry belongs to a study of blood T cells in healthy people across ages. These data were also filed under a second study, of T cells of mothers and their children.

This rearrangement joins TRBV20-1 to TRBJ1-2; D is possibly TRBD1 (6 bases). Sequenced material: blood. The clonotype comes from a woman in her forties in good health. CDR3 sequence reads: CSARARDTINYGYTF. Here the CDR3 DNA reads TGCAGTGCTAGGGCCCGGGACACAATTAACTATGGCTACACCTTC.